The sequence of this TCR beta chain was determined in a study of blood T cell repertoires in COVID-19. Germline-derived CDR1 and CDR2 are MNHEY and SMNVEV (reference sequence). The CDR3 covers 17 residues. J gave up 0 bases and V 4 bases, and 4 bases lay outside the gene matches. As processed by the authors: Reference gene primers were amplified, and this amplification served to estimate nucleated cell counts. Method: immunoSEQ multiplex PCR; TCRdb's copy keeps in-frame clones and lacks some. That table furnishes V, J and clone size, whereas the DNA furnished D and trimming. The repertoire has around 65,000 clones, approximately 80% of them found once; the top ten carry approximately 6.8%. Comment on this clone: This sample includes further DNA sequences coding for the same CDR3.

Sequencing was performed on peripheral blood. The clonotype was recovered from a woman between 45 and 65 years old with active or convalescent COVID-19. The chain uses TRBV27 and TRBJ1-6; 9 bases are shared with TRBD1. The CDR3 region is CASSYRGRGSYNSPLHF. CDR3 in DNA: TGTGCCAGCAGTTACAGGGGGCGAGGCTCCTATAATTCACCCCTCCACTTT.